One and the same sample provided the 2 T cell receptor beta chains below, sequenced in a study of Ad26.COV2.S vaccination and SARS-CoV-2 variants. Generated by immunoSEQ multiplex PCR, the TCRdb table keeps only in-frame clones and is missing some. Of more than 300,000 clones in the sample, 86% are singletons; the top ten hold approximately 11%. Treatment of the sample: some 19 received Ad26.COV2.S at low or high dose, single or two shots; 5 received placebo; per-sample allocation not given. The investigators took samples on day 63 after the first vaccine or placebo injection. The material was peripheral blood, obtained in a trial of Ad26.COV2.S vaccine versus placebo. These receptors were taken from a person aged 18 to 59 who received the Ad26.COV2.S COVID-19 vaccine or a placebo.

This chain joins TRBV24-1 and TRBJ1-5; D is possibly TRBD1 (5 bases). V shed 10 bases and J shed 5 bases, with 23 bases lying between them. The CDR3 is 16 residues long. Germline V CDR1 and CDR2: KGHDR, SFDVKD. The chain's CDR3 is CATPRQLPSPHQPQHF. DNA of the CDR3: TGTGCCACGCCGAGACAGCTGCCCTCCCCCCATCAGCCCCAGCATTTT.

This clone was seen only a few times. The chain carries TRBV25-1 and TRBJ2-2; D is possibly TRBD2 (6 bases). V was trimmed by 0 bases and J by 7 bases, leaving 12 bases between them. There are 15 residues in the CDR3. CDR1 MGHDK and CDR2 SYGVNS come from the germline V gene. The DNA for the CDR3 is TGTGCCAGCAGTGAATATACGGGAGCGGGCGGGGAGCTGTTTTTT. It encodes CASSEYTGAGGELFF. Based on the CDR3 plus reference TRBV25-1 and TRBJ2-2, the full variable domain is EADIYQTPRYLVIGTGKKITLECSQTMGHDKMYWYQQDPGMELHLIHYSYGVNSTEKGDLSSESTVSRIRTEHFPLTLESARPSHTSQYLCASSEYTGAGGELFFGEGSRLTVL.